The entry below gives a single T cell receptor beta chain sequence along with its context. This entry comes from a study of blood T cells in healthy people across ages. Through a sample-barcoded 5' primer and a J-beta primer mix, a second PCR was run for about 6 to 11 cycles. A single record per CDR3 protein comes from TCRdb applying MiXCR to the 5' RACE reads. The sample includes around 1.5 million distinct CDR3 sequences, approximately 59% of them seen just once. The CDR3 is 13 amino acids. Trimming took off 3 bases at V and 3 bases at J, with 9 bases between the two ends. Germline V lookup: CDR1 DFQATT, CDR2 SNEGSKA (reference sequence).

Source material: blood. The source of this sequence is a man aged 18-30 years in good health. The chain couples TRBV20-1 to TRBJ1-5, with unresolved D. The CDR3 DNA sequence: TGCAGTGCTAGTCGGGATCTCAATCAGCCCCAGCATTTT. Amino acid sequence: CSASRDLNQPQHF.